The 2 T cell receptor beta chains listed next were all sequenced from one sample in a study of T cells in narcolepsy. TCRdb keeps only in-frame clones here, not all; method: immunoSEQ multiplex PCR. The table lists 20,000 to 30,000 clones, 81% of them singletons. The sequenced sample consisted of memory (CD45RA-) CD4+ T cells from blood. These receptors originate from a human donor in good health.

The rearrangement uses TRBV5-1 and TRBJ1-4, with D possibly matching TRBD1 (5 bases). Germline loops: CDR1 SGHRS, CDR2 YFSETQ. V lost 5 bases to trimming and J lost 12 bases, with 20 bases between them. The CDR3 is made up of 14 amino acids. Here the CDR3 reads CASRIGQAGGELFF. CDR3 in DNA: TGCGCCAGCAGAATAGGGCAGGCCGGAGGGGAACTGTTTTTT.

The chain is built from TRBV5-1 and TRBJ1-5, with D possibly being TRBD1 (5 bases). Trimming cost V 0 bases and J 3 bases, with 10 bases left between them. In germline, CDR1 is SGHRS, CDR2 YFSETQ. The CDR3 sequence is 15 residues long. The chain's CDR3 is CASSLDEGFNQPQHF. For the CDR3, the DNA is TGCGCCAGCAGCTTGGATGAGGGGTTCAATCAGCCCCAGCATTTT. Supplemented by reference TRBV5-1 and TRBJ1-5, the full variable domain reads KAGVTQTPRYLIKTRGQQVTLSCSPISGHRSVSWYQQTPGQGLQFLFEYFSETQRNKGNFPGRFSGRQFSNSRSEMNVSTLELGDSALYLCASSLDEGFNQPQHFGDGTRLSIL.